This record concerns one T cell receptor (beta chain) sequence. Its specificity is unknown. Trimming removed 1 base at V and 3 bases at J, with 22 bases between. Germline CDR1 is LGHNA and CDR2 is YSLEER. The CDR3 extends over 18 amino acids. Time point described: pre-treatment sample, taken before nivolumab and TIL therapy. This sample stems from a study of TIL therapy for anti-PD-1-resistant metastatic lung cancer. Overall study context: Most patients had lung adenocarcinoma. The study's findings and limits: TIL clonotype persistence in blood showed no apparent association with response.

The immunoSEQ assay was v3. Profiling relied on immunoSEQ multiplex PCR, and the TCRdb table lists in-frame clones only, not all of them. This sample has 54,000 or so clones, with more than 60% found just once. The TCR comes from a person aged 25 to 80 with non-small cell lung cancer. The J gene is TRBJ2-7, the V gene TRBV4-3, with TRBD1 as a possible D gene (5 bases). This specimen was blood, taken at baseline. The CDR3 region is CASSQVGSRARLGYEQYF. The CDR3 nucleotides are TGCGCCAGCAGCCAAGTTGGGTCCAGGGCCCGCCTTGGCTACGAGCAGTACTTC.